This TCR beta chain is from a study of blood T cell repertoires in COVID-19. At the level of the study: T cells, B-cell-depleted T cells, or PBMCs provided the cDNA or gDNA that served as material.

Measured with immunoSEQ multiplex PCR; TCRdb has only the in-frame clones, and not every one. The sample has around 68,000 clones; approximately 91% are singletons. The V end lost 2 bases, the J end lost 0 bases, and 9 bases lay between the germline ends. Germline-derived CDR1 and CDR2 are SGHRS and YFSETQ. This CDR3 is built from 14 residues. The sequenced sample was peripheral blood. The chain uses TRBV5-1 and TRBJ2-7, with a tentative D call TRBD1 (6 bases). The receptor's source is a human donor in a cohort sampled during active COVID-19. CDR3 amino acids: CASSLADSSYEQYF. CDR3 DNA sequence: TGCGCCAGCAGCTTAGCGGACAGCTCCTACGAGCAGTACTTC.